These T cell receptor beta chains were read from a single sample in a study of T cell repertoires in cytomegalovirus infection. TCRdb independently ran MiXCR on the reads; one entry per CDR3 protein. The sample lists 400,000 to 550,000 distinct CDR3 sequences; about 11% were seen once. The sample comprised PBMCs. These receptors were obtained from a human donor in good health (CMV status not recorded). Some clones in this sample may be carry-over from other donors' samples. Each CDR3 is given with its conserved first and last residue. A D gene is named only where the DNA matches it firmly. For some rows the clone size is stated as once, few or many, or as a class when expanded; others skip it.

j_call	clone_size	v_call	d_call	cdr3_nt	cdr3_aa
TRBJ2-3	many	TRBV11-2	.	TGTGCCAGCACCCTAAACCCAGGAGGAAGCACAGATACGCAGTATTTT	CASTLNPGGSTDTQYF
TRBJ2-1	many	TRBV2	.	TGTGCCAGCAGTGAAGCGGGCGTTAATGAGCAGTTCTTC	CASSEAGVNEQFF
TRBJ2-1	many	TRBV4-1	.	TGCGCCAGCAGCCAAGATGGGAAGACCTACAATGAGCAGTTCTTC	CASSQDGKTYNEQFF
TRBJ2-7	many	TRBV19	TRBD2	TGTGCCAGTAGCGGTCGCGGGAGGGCCGGCGAGCAGTACTTC	CASSGRGRAGEQYF
TRBJ1-3	many	TRBV6-1	.	TGTGCCACAAAAGAGAGCTCTGGAAACACCATATATTTT	CATKESSGNTIYF
TRBJ2-1	many	TRBV7-9	.	TGTGCCAGCAGCTATCAAGAAAATGAGCAGTTCTTC	CASSYQENEQFF
TRBJ2-2	.	TRBV14	.	TGTGCCAGCAGCCAGTTGTTTAGCGACACCGGGGAGCTGTTTTTT	CASSQLFSDTGELFF
TRBJ2-4	many	TRBV12-3/TRBV12-4	.	TGTGCCAGCAGTTTAGCGGGGCCCCTGGGAAACATTCAGTACTTC	CASSLAGPLGNIQYF
TRBJ1-4	many	TRBV7-6	.	TGTGCCAGCAGCTTCGGCTTGGGGGGAAATGAAAAACTGTTTTTT	CASSFGLGGNEKLFF
TRBJ1-1	.	TRBV20-1	.	TGCAGTGCTCCCGGGCCGGGACGGAGCGAAGCTTTCTTT	CSAPGPGRSEAFF
TRBJ2-7	few	TRBV28	TRBD1	TGTGCCAGCAGTTCGGGACAGGGGGCAACCTACGAGCAGTACTTC	CASSSGQGATYEQYF
TRBJ2-1	many	TRBV7-8	.	TGTGCCAGCAGCTCAACAAGGGACCCAGTTTACAATGAGCAGTTCTTC	CASSSTRDPVYNEQFF
TRBJ1-1	.	TRBV5-1	.	TGCGCCAGCACCCCGGACCGCCAGAACACTGAAGCTTTCTTT	CASTPDRQNTEAFF
TRBJ2-7	.	TRBV24-1	TRBD1	TGTGCCACCAGTGGACAGGGGGCAGGGTACGAGCAGTACTTC	CATSGQGAGYEQYF
TRBJ1-2	many	TRBV6-5	TRBD1	TGTGCCAGCAGTTACTTGGGAAAGGGACAGGGGGGCTATGGCTACACCTTC	CASSYLGKGQGGYGYTF
TRBJ2-7	.	TRBV12-3/TRBV12-4	TRBD1	TGTGCCAGCAGTTTAAAGGGACAGCAAGACTTC	CASSLKGQQDF
TRBJ1-1	.	TRBV29-1	.	TGCAGCGTCTTGGGACGGATGAACACTGAAGCTTTCTTT	CSVLGRMNTEAFF
TRBJ2-1	many	TRBV11-2	.	TGTGCCAGCAGCCCTGTGGGGCCTCGAGTCGGGGATGAGCAGTTCTTC	CASSPVGPRVGDEQFF
TRBJ1-1	many	TRBV29-1	.	TGCAGCGTTAAGGGGAAGCTAATGAACACTGAAGCTTTCTTT	CSVKGKLMNTEAFF
TRBJ2-3	many	TRBV12-3/TRBV12-4	TRBD2	TGTGCCAGCAGCACGGGACTAGCGGGGGGGAAAGATACGCAGTATTTT	CASSTGLAGGKDTQYF
TRBJ2-3	many	TRBV7-6	TRBD2	TGTGCCAGCAGCTTAAATTTACTAGCGGGGGATACGCAGTATTTT	CASSLNLLAGDTQYF
TRBJ2-7	many	TRBV12-3/TRBV12-4	.	TGTGCCAGCACCTTAACCGGGACTCCCACCTACGAGCAGTACTTC	CASTLTGTPTYEQYF
TRBJ2-2	many	TRBV27	.	TGTGCCAGCAGTATCCAAGCGAACGGGGAGCTGTTTTTT	CASSIQANGELFF
TRBJ1-2	many	TRBV7-9	.	TGTGCCAGCAGCCTGGACAGCTATGGCTACACCTTC	CASSLDSYGYTF
TRBJ2-5	many	TRBV6-2/TRBV6-3	.	TGTGCCAGCAGTTACCTTGCAGTTCAAGAGACCCAGTACTTC	CASSYLAVQETQYF
TRBJ2-7	many	TRBV4-2	.	TGTGCCAGCCCCCAAAGGGATAACTACGAGCAGTACTTC	CASPQRDNYEQYF
TRBJ1-1	.	TRBV9	.	TGTGCCAGCAGCGGACAGGTGGACACTGAAGCTTTCTTT	CASSGQVDTEAFF
TRBJ2-3	few	TRBV6-2/TRBV6-3	.	TGTGCCAGCAGCCCTCTCCTAGCGCCCTTAGGAGAGGATACGCAGTATTTT	CASSPLLAPLGEDTQYF